The 4 T cell receptor beta chains presented below share a single source sample, sequenced in a study of blood T cell repertoires in COVID-19. Repertoires were generated with immunoSEQ multiplex PCR, while TCRdb's copy carries only in-frame clones and drops some. Among under 110,000 clones, about 80% were seen once, and the ten largest hold 14%. Source material: peripheral blood. Every receptor here comes from an older woman with acute or convalescent COVID-19.

The rearrangement links TRBV7-3 to TRBJ2-3; the D is unclear. Trimming shortened V by 1 base and J by 2 bases, and 7 bases separated the two germline ends. CDR1 is SGHTA, CDR2 FQGTGA, per germline. The CDR3 extends over 14 amino acids. The CDR3 region is CASSLMASTDTQYF. The CDR3 DNA is TGTGCCAGCAGCTTAATGGCATCCACAGATACGCAGTATTTT.

The V gene is TRBV19, the J gene TRBJ2-7; 11 positions agree with TRBD2. V was clipped by 5 bases and J by 5 bases; unmatched bases: 8. The CDR3 runs 15 residues. Germline V gene lookup returns CDR1 LNHDA and CDR2 SQIVND (reference sequence). CDR3 DNA sequence: TGTGCCAGTAGTTTAACTAGCGGGGGACTTAACGAGCAGTACTTC. Translated: CASSLTSGGLNEQYF.

This chain joins TRBV18 and TRBJ2-7; 8 bases match TRBD2. The CDR3 is 14 residues long. Unmatched junction bases numbered 3, after V lost 4 bases and J lost 1 base. CDR1 and CDR2 from the germline V gene are KGHSH and LQKENI. CDR3 protein: CASSLTSGSYEQYF. The CDR3 DNA follows: TGTGCCAGCTCACTCACTAGCGGTTCCTACGAGCAGTACTTC.

The V call is TRBV2, the J call TRBJ1-5, with a weak D call TRBD1 (5 bases). CDR3 length equals 14 residues. Germline CDR1 and CDR2: SNHLY and FYNNEI. The ends were cut back, 6 bases at V and 8 bases at J, with 17 bases in the middle. The CDR3 is CASRPGIPGEPQHF. The CDR3 DNA sequence: TGTGCCAGCAGACCAGGCATACCGGGGGAGCCCCAGCATTTT.